A selection of T cell receptor beta chains follows, all from one sample in a study of tumor-infiltrating lymphocytes in primary liver carcinoma. TCRdb re-derived calls from the multiplex PCR reads in MiXCR, one entry per CDR3 protein. The sample comprises some 120,000 distinct CDR3 sequences, under 65% of which are singletons, and about 8% rests with the top ten. Sequenced: liver tumor tissue from sampling region 3. All receptors come from a woman in her sixties with primary liver carcinoma and hepatitis B virus infection. The CDR3 runs from the conserved cysteine through the conserved F or W. D genes are given only for firm matches. Some rows have no size entry. The others give once, few or many, or a class for an expanded clone.

V gene: TRBV11-1; clone size: .; D gene: .; J gene: TRBJ2-1; CDR3 DNA: TGTGCCAGCTGCTTAGAGCGTCGGGTAGCTGAACAGTTCTTC; CDR3 protein: CASCLERRVAEQFF
V gene: TRBV29-1; clone size: .; D gene: .; J gene: TRBJ1-1; CDR3 DNA: TGCATCGTCGCCAAGTCGAACATTGAAGCTTTCTTT; CDR3 protein: CIVAKSNIEAFF
V gene: TRBV6-1; clone size: .; D gene: .; J gene: TRBJ1-5; CDR3 DNA: TGTGCCAGCAGCCTCAATATAGGGGAATACCAGCCCCAGCATTTT; CDR3 protein: CASSLNIGEYQPQHF
V gene: TRBV28; clone size: .; D gene: TRBD1; J gene: TRBJ1-1; CDR3 DNA: TGTGCCAGCAGCACATCCAGGACAGGGACTAATGAAGCTTTCTTT; CDR3 protein: CASSTSRTGTNEAFF
V gene: TRBV5-6; clone size: .; D gene: .; J gene: TRBJ2-6; CDR3 DNA: TGTGCCAGCAGCTTCAGAGAGTCTGGGGCCAACGTCATGACTTTC; CDR3 protein: CASSFRESGANVMTF
V gene: TRBV6-1; clone size: .; D gene: TRBD2; J gene: TRBJ2-1; CDR3 DNA: TGTGCCAACAGCCTCCGGACTAGCTGGACGAAACTCGCCTCCTACAATGAGCAGTTCTTC; CDR3 protein: CANSLRTSWTKLASYNEQFF
V gene: TRBV11-2; clone size: medium-sized; D gene: .; J gene: TRBJ2-5; CDR3 DNA: TGTGCCAGCAGTGGGCGGGGGCTACAAGAGACCCAGTACTTC; CDR3 protein: CASSGRGLQETQYF
V gene: TRBV14; clone size: .; D gene: TRBD1; J gene: TRBJ2-1; CDR3 DNA: TGTGCCAGCAGCAAAGCCAGAAATCAGGGACAGGGCTCAGCTTACAATGAGCAGTTCTTC; CDR3 protein: CASSKARNQGQGSAYNEQFF
V gene: TRBV29-1; clone size: many; D gene: .; J gene: TRBJ1-1; CDR3 DNA: TGCAGCGTTGAAAGGGTGGCTGAAGCTTTCTTT; CDR3 protein: CSVERVAEAFF
V gene: TRBV30; clone size: .; D gene: .; J gene: TRBJ1-6; CDR3 DNA: TGTGCCCGGGGGGGGCAGTTGATGAATTCACCCCTCCACTTT; CDR3 protein: CARGGQLMNSPLHF
V gene: TRBV11-3; clone size: .; D gene: .; J gene: TRBJ2-2; CDR3 DNA: TGTGCCAGCAGGGGGACTTGGGCGACCGGGGAACTGTTTTTT; CDR3 protein: CASRGTWATGELFF
V gene: TRBV7-9; clone size: few; D gene: .; J gene: TRBJ2-3; CDR3 DNA: TGTGCCAGCAGCTTGGGGGGAGCGGGCACGCAGTATTTT; CDR3 protein: CASSLGGAGTQYF
V gene: TRBV7-9; clone size: .; D gene: TRBD2; J gene: TRBJ2-2; CDR3 DNA: TGTGCCGGCACAAGCGGGAGCTTCACCGGGGAGCTGTTTTTT; CDR3 protein: CAGTSGSFTGELFF
V gene: TRBV5-4; clone size: .; D gene: TRBD2; J gene: TRBJ2-1; CDR3 DNA: TGTGCCAGCAGCTTGAAGCTGGCGGGAGGGTACAATAAGCAGTTCTTC; CDR3 protein: CASSLKLAGGYNKQFF
V gene: TRBV10-1; clone size: .; D gene: TRBD2; J gene: TRBJ2-5; CDR3 DNA: TGCGCCAGCAGTGGGCGGGAGGCAGTGGAGACCCAGTACTTC; CDR3 protein: CASSGREAVETQYF
V gene: TRBV28; clone size: .; D gene: .; J gene: TRBJ2-3; CDR3 DNA: TGTGTCAGCAGTCTCTGGGAAGATACGCAGTATTTT; CDR3 protein: CVSSLWEDTQYF
V gene: TRBV6-6; clone size: .; D gene: .; J gene: TRBJ2-7; CDR3 DNA: TGTGCCAGCAGTTACCCCCCGGGACAACTCTGCGAGCAGTACTTC; CDR3 protein: CASSYPPGQLCEQYF
V gene: TRBV5-6; clone size: many; D gene: .; J gene: TRBJ2-3; CDR3 DNA: TGTGCCAGCAGCCGTGACACAATCACAGATACGCAGTATTTT; CDR3 protein: CASSRDTITDTQYF
V gene: TRBV4-1; clone size: many; D gene: .; J gene: TRBJ2-2; CDR3 DNA: TGCGCCAGCAGCCTCATCTCCGCACCCGGGGAGCTGTTTTTT; CDR3 protein: CASSLISAPGELFF
V gene: TRBV2; clone size: .; D gene: .; J gene: TRBJ2-1; CDR3 DNA: TGTGCCAGCACAGTGAGTGAGACGTACAATAAGCAGTTCTTC; CDR3 protein: CASTVSETYNKQFF
V gene: TRBV7-3; clone size: .; D gene: .; J gene: TRBJ1-2; CDR3 DNA: TGTGCCAGCAGCTTCCCTAACAGCATCGGCTACACCTTC; CDR3 protein: CASSFPNSIGYTF
V gene: TRBV19; clone size: .; D gene: TRBD1; J gene: TRBJ2-4; CDR3 DNA: TGTGCCAGTAGACCCAGGGGGCAGCATGAAGCCAAGAACATTCAGTACTTC; CDR3 protein: CASRPRGQHEAKNIQYF
V gene: TRBV11-2; clone size: few; D gene: .; J gene: TRBJ2-7; CDR3 DNA: TGTGCCAGTAGAAATCCGGGGCTAGCCTACAAGCAGTACTTC; CDR3 protein: CASRNPGLAYKQYF
V gene: TRBV14; clone size: .; D gene: .; J gene: TRBJ1-5; CDR3 DNA: TGTGCCAGCAGCCAATGGGGTTTGAAACAGCCCCAGCATTTT; CDR3 protein: CASSQWGLKQPQHF